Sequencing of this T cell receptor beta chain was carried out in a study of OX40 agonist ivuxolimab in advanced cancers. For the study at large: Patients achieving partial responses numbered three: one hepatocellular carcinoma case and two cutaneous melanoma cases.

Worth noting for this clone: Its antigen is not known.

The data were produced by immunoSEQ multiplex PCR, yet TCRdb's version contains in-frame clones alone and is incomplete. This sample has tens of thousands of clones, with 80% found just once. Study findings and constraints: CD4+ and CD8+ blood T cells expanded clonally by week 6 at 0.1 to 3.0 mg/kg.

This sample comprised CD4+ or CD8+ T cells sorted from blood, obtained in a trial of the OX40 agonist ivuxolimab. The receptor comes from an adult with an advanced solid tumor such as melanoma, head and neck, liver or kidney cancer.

The CDR3 DNA follows: TGTGCCAGCAGTTTTTCAGGGGGTTATGGCTACACCTTC. This codes for CASSFSGGYGYTF. The V and J genes are TRBV27 and TRBJ1-2; 7 nucleotides align to TRBD1. The CDR3 is made up of 13 amino acids. J gave up 5 bases and V 3 bases, and 3 bases lay outside the gene matches. Per germline, CDR1 MNHEY and CDR2 SMNVEV (reference sequence).